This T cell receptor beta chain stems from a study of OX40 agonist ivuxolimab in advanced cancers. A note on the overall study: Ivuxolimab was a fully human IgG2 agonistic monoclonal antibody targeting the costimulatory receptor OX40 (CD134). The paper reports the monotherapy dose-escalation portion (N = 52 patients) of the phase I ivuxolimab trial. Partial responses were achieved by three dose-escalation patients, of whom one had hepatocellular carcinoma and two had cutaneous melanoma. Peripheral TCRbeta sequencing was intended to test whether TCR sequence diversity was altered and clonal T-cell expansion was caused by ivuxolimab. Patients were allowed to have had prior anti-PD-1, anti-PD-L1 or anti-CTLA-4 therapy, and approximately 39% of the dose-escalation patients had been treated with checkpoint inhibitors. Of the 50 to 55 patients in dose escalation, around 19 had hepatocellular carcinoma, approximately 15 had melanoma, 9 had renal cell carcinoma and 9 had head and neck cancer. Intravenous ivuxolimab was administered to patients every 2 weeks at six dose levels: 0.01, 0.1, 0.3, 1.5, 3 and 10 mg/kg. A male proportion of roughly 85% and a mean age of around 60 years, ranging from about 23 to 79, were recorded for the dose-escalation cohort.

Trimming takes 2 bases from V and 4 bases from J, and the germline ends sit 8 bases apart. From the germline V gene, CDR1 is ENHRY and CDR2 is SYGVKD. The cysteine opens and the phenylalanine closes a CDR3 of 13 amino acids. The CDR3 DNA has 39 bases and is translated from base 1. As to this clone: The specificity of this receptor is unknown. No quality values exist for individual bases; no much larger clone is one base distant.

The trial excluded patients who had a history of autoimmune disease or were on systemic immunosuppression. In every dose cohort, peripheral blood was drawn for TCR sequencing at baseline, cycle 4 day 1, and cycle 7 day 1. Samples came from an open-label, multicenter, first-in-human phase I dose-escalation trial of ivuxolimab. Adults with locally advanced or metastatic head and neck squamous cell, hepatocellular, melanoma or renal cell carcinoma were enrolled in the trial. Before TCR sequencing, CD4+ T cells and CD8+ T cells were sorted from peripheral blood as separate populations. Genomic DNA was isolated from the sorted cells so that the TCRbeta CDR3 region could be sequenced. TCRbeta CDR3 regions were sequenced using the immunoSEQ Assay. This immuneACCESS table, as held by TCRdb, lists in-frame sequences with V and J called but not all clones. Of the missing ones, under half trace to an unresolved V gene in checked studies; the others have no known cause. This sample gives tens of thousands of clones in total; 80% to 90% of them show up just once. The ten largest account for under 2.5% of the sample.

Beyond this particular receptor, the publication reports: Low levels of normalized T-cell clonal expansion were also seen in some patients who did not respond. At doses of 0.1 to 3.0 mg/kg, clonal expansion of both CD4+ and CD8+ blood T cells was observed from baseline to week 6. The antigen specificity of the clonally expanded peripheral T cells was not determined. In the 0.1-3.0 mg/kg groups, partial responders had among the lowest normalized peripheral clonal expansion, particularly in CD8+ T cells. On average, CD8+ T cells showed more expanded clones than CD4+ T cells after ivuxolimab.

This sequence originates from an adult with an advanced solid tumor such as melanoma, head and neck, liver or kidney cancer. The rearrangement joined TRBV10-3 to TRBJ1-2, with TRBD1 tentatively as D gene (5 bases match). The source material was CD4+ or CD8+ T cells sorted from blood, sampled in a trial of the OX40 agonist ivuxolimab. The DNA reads TGTGCCATCAGTGAGAGGGGCACCTATGGCTACACCTTC. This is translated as CAISERGTYGYTF.